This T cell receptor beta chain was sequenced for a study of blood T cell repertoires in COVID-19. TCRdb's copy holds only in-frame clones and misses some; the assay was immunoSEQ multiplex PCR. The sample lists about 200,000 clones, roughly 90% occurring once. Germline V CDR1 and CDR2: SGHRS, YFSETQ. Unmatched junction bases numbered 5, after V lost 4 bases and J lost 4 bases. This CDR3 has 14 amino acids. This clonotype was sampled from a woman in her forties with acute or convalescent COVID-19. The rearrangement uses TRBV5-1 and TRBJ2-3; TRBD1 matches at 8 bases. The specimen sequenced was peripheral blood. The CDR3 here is CASSPGQGSDTQYF. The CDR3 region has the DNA TGCGCCAGCAGCCCTGGACAGGGCTCAGATACGCAGTATTTT.